This T cell receptor beta chain was captured in a study of CD8 T cells in Susac syndrome. Sequencing of TCR beta, carried out with a high-throughput approach, was applied to CD8+ and CD4+ T cells from the blood. RNA amounts of roughly 0.45 to 1 ug underwent reverse transcription with random hexamers. The TCR beta CDR3 was amplified by immunoSEQ multiplex PCR across 54 Vbeta, 13 Jbeta. MiXCR, run by TCRdb on the immunoSEQ multiplex PCR reads, gives a single entry per CDR3 protein. The sample yields about 84,000 distinct CDR3 sequences, over 85% seen once. Sequencing was carried out using CD8+ T cells from PBMCs. The sequence came from a human donor in good health.

The CDR3 region is CASSFPTSASEQFF. The CDR3 DNA sequence: TGTGCCAGCAGCTTCCCGACTAGCGCATCAGAGCAGTTCTTC. V usage is TRBV5-6 and J usage is TRBJ2-1; 8 bases line up with TRBD2. With 2 bases clipped from V and 10 bases from J, the junction kept 8 bases outside the gene matches. Per germline, CDR1 SGHDT and CDR2 YYEEEE. This CDR3 comprises 14 residues.